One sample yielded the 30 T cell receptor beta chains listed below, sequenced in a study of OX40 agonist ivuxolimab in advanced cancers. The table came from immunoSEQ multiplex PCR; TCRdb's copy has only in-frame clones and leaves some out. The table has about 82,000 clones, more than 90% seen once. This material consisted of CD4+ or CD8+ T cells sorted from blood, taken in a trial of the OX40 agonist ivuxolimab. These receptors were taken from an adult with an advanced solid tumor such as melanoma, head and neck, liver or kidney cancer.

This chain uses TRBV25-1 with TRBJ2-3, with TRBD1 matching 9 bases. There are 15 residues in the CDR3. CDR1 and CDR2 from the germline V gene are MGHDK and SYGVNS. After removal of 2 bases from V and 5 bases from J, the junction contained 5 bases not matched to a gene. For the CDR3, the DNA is TGTGCCAGCAGTGAACGGGACAGGGAGGTAGATACGCAGTATTTT. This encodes CASSERDREVDTQYF.

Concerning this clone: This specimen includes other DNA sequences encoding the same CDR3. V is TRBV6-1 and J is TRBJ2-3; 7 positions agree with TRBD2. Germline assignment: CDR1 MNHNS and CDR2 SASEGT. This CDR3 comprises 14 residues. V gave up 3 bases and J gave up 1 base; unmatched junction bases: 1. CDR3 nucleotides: TGTGCCAGCAGTGAGGGAGGGGGCACAGATACGCAGTATTTT. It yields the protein CASSEGGGTDTQYF.

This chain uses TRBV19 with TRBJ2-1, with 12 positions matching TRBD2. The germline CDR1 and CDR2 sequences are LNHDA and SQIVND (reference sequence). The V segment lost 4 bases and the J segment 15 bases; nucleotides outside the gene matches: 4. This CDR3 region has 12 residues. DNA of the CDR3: TGTGCCAGTAGTACTAGCGGGAGGGGCTTGTTCTTC. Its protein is CASSTSGRGLFF.

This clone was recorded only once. CDR3 loop: CASQPAGGVTGELFF. Written as DNA, the CDR3 is TGTGCCAGTCAACCCGCAGGGGGAGTCACCGGGGAGCTGTTTTTT. This chain connects TRBV11-3 to TRBJ2-2; 7 bases fit TRBD1. Per the germline V gene, CDR1 is SGHNT and CDR2 is YENEEA. This CDR3 contains 15 residues. V shed 9 bases, J shed 4 bases, and the junction held 11 bases outside the gene matches. The whole variable domain, remainder taken from reference TRBV11-3 and TRBJ2-2, is EAGVVQSPRYKIIEKKQPVAFWCNPISGHNTLYWYLQNLGQGPELLIRYENEEAVDDSQLPKDRFSAERLKGVDSTLKIQPAELGDSAVYLCASQPAGGVTGELFFGEGSRLTVL.

In nucleotides, the CDR3 is TGTGCCAGCCCCGGACTAGCGGGGAACACAGATACGCAGTATTTT. Translated, it gives CASPGLAGNTDTQYF. V and J are TRBV6-1 and TRBJ2-3, with 12 bases lining up with TRBD2. J gave up 2 bases and V 8 bases, and 5 bases lay outside the gene matches. The CDR3 length is 15 residues. Germline assignment: CDR1 MNHNS and CDR2 SASEGT.

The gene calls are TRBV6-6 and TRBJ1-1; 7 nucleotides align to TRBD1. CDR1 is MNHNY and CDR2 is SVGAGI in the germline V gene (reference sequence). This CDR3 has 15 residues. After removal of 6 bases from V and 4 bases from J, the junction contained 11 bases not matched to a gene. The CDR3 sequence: CASRPTQGRGTEAFF. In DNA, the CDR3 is TGTGCCAGCAGACCCACACAGGGGCGAGGCACTGAAGCTTTCTTT.

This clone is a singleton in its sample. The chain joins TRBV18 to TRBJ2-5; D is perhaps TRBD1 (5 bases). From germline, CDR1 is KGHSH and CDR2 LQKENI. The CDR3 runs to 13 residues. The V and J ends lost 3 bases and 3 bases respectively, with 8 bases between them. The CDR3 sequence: CASSPGLEETQYF. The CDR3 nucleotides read TGTGCCAGCTCACCGGGGCTTGAAGAGACCCAGTACTTC.

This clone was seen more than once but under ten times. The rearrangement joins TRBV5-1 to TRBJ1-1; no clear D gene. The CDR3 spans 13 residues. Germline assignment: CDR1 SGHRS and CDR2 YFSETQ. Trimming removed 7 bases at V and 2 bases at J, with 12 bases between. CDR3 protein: CASLVQPNTEAFF. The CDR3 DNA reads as TGCGCCAGCCTCGTCCAACCTAACACTGAAGCTTTCTTT.

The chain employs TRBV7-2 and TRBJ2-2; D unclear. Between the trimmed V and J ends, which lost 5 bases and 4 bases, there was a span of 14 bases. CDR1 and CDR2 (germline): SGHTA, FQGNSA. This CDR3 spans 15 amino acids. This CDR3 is CASSASLVVTGELFF. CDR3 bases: TGTGCCAGCAGCGCCTCTCTAGTGGTCACCGGGGAGCTGTTTTTT.

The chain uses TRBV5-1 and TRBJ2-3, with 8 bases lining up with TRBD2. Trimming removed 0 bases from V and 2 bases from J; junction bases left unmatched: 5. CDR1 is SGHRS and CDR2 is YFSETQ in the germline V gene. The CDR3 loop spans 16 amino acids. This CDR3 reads CASSLGSGGFTDTQYF. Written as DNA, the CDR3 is TGCGCCAGCAGCTTGGGCAGCGGGGGCTTCACAGATACGCAGTATTTT.

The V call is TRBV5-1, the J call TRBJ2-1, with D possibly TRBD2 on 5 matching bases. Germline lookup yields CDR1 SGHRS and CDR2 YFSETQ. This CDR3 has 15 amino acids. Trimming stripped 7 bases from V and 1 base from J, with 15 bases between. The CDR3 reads CASSLAPGSYNEQFF. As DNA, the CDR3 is TGCGCCAGCTCCCTAGCCCCCGGTTCCTACAATGAGCAGTTCTTC.

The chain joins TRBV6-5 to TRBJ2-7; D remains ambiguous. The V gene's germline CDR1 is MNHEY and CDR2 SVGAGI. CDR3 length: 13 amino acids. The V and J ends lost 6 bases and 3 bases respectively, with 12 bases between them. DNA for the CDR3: TGTGCCAGCAGACTTGCCCTCGACTACGAGCAGTACTTC. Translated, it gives CASRLALDYEQYF.

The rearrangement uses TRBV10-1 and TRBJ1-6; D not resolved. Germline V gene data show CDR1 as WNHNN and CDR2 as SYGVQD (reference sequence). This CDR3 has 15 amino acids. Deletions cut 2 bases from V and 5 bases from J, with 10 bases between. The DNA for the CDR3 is TGCGCCAGCAGTGAGGGGAGCGGGAATAATTCACCCCTCCACTTT. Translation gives CASSEGSGNNSPLHF.

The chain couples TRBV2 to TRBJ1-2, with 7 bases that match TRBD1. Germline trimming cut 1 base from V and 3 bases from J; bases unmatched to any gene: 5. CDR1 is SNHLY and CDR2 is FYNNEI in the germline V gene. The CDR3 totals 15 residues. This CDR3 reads CASSEETGAHYGYTF. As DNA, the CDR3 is TGTGCCAGCAGTGAAGAAACAGGGGCCCACTATGGCTACACCTTC.

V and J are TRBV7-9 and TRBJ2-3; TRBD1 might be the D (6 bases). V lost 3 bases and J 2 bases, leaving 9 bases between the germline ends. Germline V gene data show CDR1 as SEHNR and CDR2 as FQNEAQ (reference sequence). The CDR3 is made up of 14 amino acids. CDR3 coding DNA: TGTGCCAGCAGCTTTGACAGGCTCACAGATACGCAGTATTTT. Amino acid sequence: CASSFDRLTDTQYF.

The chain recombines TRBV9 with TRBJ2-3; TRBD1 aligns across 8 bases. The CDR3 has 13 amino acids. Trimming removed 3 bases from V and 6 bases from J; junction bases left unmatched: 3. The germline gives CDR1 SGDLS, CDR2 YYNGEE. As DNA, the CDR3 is TGTGCCAGCAGCGGGACAGGGCAGGATACGCAGTATTTT. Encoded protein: CASSGTGQDTQYF.

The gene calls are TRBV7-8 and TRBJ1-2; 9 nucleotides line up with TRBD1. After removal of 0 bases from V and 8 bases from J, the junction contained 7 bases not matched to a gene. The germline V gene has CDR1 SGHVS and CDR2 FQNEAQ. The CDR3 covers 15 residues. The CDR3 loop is CASSLARDRVWGYTF. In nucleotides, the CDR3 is TGTGCCAGCAGCTTAGCCCGGGACAGGGTGTGGGGCTACACCTTC.

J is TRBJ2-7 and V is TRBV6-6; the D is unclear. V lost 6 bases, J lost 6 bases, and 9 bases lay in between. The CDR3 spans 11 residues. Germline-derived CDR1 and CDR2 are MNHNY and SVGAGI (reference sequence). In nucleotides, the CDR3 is TGTGCCAGCAGAAGAGGTGGCGAGCAGTACTTC. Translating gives CASRRGGEQYF.

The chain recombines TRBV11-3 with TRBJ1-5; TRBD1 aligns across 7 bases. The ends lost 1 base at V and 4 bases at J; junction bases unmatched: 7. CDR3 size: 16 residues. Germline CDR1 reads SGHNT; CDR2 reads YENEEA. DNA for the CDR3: TGTGCCAGCAGCTTAGTGCGGGTGGGACAGAATCAGCCCCAGCATTTT. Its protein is CASSLVRVGQNQPQHF.

The CDR3 here is CASSDYISGQGNQPQHF. For the CDR3, the DNA is TGTGCCAGCAGTGATTATATTTCCGGACAGGGCAATCAGCCCCAGCATTTT. The rearrangement joins TRBV2 to TRBJ1-5; 7 bases match TRBD1. This CDR3 is 17 amino acids long. The V gene's germline CDR1 is SNHLY and CDR2 FYNNEI. V was pared by 3 bases and J by 2 bases, with 10 bases of the junction left unmatched.

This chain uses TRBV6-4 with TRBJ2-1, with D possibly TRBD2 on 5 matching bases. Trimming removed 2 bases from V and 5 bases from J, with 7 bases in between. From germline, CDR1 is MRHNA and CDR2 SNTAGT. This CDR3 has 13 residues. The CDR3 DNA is TGTGCCAGCAGTGACAGAGCGGACAATGAGCAGTTCTTC. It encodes CASSDRADNEQFF.

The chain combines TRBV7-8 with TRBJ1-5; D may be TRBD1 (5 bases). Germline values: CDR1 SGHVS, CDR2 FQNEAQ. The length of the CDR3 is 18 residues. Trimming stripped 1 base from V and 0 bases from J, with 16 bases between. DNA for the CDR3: TGTGCCAGCAGCTTAGGGAGTGGGACGGACCTTAGCAATCAGCCCCAGCATTTT. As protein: CASSLGSGTDLSNQPQHF.

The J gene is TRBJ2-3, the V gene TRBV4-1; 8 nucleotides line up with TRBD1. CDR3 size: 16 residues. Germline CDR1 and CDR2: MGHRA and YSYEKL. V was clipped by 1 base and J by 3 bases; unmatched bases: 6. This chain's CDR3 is CASSQAGGVGTDTQYF. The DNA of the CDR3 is TGCGCCAGCAGCCAAGCAGGGGGCGTAGGAACAGATACGCAGTATTTT.

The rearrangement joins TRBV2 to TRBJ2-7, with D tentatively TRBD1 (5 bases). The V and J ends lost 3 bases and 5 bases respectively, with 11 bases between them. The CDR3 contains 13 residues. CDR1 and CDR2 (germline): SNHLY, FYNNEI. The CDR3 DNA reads TGTGCCAGCAGTGAGCAGGGATTCCACGAGCAGTACTTC. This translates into CASSEQGFHEQYF.

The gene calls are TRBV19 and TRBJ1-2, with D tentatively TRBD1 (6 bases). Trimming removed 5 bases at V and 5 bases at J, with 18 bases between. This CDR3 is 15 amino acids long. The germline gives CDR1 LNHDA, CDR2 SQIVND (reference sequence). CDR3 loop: CASSFRSSGEYGYTF. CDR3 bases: TGTGCCAGTAGTTTCAGAAGTTCAGGGGAGTATGGCTACACCTTC.

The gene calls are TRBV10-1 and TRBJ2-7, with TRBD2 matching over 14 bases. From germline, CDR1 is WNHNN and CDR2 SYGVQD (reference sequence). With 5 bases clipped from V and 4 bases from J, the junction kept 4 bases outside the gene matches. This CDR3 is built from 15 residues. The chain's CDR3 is CASSPGLAGEYEQYF. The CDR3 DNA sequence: TGCGCCAGCAGTCCGGGACTAGCGGGGGAGTACGAGCAGTACTTC.

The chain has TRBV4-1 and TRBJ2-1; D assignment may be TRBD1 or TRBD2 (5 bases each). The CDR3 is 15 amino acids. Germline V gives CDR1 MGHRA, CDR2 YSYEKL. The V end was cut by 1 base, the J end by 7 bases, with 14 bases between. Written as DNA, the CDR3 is TGCGCCAGCAGCCAAGCCGACGGGTGGGGGAATGAGCAGTTCTTC. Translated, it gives CASSQADGWGNEQFF.

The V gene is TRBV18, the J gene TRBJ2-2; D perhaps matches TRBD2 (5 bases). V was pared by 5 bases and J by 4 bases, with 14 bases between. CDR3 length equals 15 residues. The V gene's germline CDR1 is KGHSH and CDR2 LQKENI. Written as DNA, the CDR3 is TGTGCCAGCTCAATGATCCGGGAAACCACCGGGGAGCTGTTTTTT. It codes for CASSMIRETTGELFF.

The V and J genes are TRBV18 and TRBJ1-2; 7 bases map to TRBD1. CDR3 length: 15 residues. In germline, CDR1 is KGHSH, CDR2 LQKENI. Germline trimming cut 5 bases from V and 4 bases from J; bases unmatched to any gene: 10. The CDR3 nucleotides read TGTGCCAGCTCAAGATATACAGGGGAATCCTATGGCTACACCTTC. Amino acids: CASSRYTGESYGYTF. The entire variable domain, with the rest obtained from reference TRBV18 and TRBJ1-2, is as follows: NAGVMQNPRHLVRRRGQEARLRCSPMKGHSHVYWYRQLPEEGLKFMVYLQKENIIDESGMPKERFSAEFPKEGPSILRIQQVVRGDSAAYFCASSRYTGESYGYTFGSGTRLTVV.

CDR3 loop: CATSAVAGGSQETQYF. CDR3 in DNA: TGTGCCACCAGCGCGGTAGCGGGGGGATCCCAAGAGACCCAGTACTTC. The chain employs TRBV15 and TRBJ2-5; 10 nucleotides line up with TRBD2. This CDR3 is 16 amino acids long. Germline assignment: CDR1 LNHNV and CDR2 YYDKDF (reference sequence). V trimming: 5 bases; J trimming: 1 base; junction bases outside the gene matches: 7.